The 28 T cell receptor beta chains listed next were all sequenced from one sample in a study of blood T cells in healthy people across ages. Primed by a sample-barcoded 5' primer and a J-beta primer mix, a second PCR proceeded for about 6 to 12 cycles. MiXCR, applied by TCRdb to the 5' RACE reads, yields one record per CDR3 protein. The sample shows just over 1 million distinct CDR3 sequences, under 45% of them seen only once. The sample taken for sequencing was blood. The receptor source for this set is a woman in her sixties or seventies in good health.

V and J are TRBV20-1 and TRBJ2-2, with 9 bases that match TRBD2. V was pared by 0 bases and J by 7 bases, with 6 bases of the junction left unmatched. The CDR3 is 15 residues long. CDR1 and CDR2 (germline): DFQATT, SNEGSKA (reference sequence). The CDR3 loop reads CSARDGSGRIGELFF. CDR3 nucleotides: TGCAGTGCTAGAGATGGTAGCGGGAGAATCGGGGAGCTGTTTTTT.

The chain employs TRBV7-8 and TRBJ2-5, with D maybe TRBD2 (5 bases). CDR1 is SGHVS, CDR2 FQNEAQ, per germline. CDR3 length: 16 residues. Deletions cut 5 bases from V and 11 bases from J, with 27 bases between. Here the CDR3 reads CASSPTGSGSYNEQYF. In DNA, the CDR3 is TGTGCCAGCAGCCCTACGGGGTCAGGTTCCTACAATGAGCAGTACTTC.

The chain has TRBV7-9 and TRBJ2-7; D call uncertain. Germline assignment: CDR1 SEHNR and CDR2 FQNEAQ (reference sequence). This CDR3 has 15 residues. V gave up 3 bases and J gave up 0 bases, with 12 bases separating them. CDR3 loop: CASSFLLGSSYEQYF. CDR3 sequence (DNA): TGTGCCAGCAGCTTTCTCCTCGGTAGCTCCTACGAGCAGTACTTC.

The table lists this clonotype with a few counts. The rearrangement joins TRBV11-2 to TRBJ2-3; D is undetermined. CDR3 length: 15 residues. Trimming took 4 bases from V and 2 from J, leaving 13 bases between them. Germline V CDR1 and CDR2: SGHAT, FQNNGV. The CDR3 nucleotides read TGTGCCAGCAGCTCGTTTGGGGTAGCCACAGATACGCAGTATTTT. Residues: CASSSFGVATDTQYF.

This clonotype was seen more than once but under ten times. The J gene is TRBJ2-7, the V gene TRBV12-3 or TRBV12-4; TRBD1 aligns across 9 bases. This CDR3 comprises 15 residues. J lost 0 bases, V lost 5 bases, and 5 bases had no gene match. DNA of the CDR3: TGTGCCAGCAGTCCACAGGGGGCCCACTCCTACGAGCAGTACTTC. This encodes CASSPQGAHSYEQYF.

V usage is TRBV3-1 and J usage is TRBJ2-5; 11 nucleotides line up with TRBD1. Germline trimming cut 4 bases from V and 4 bases from J; bases unmatched to any gene: 8. Looked up from germline, CDR1 is LGHDT and CDR2 is YNNKEL (reference sequence). CDR3 length equals 16 residues. CDR3 in amino acids: CASSPTGQGARETQYF. The CDR3 DNA reads as TGTGCCAGCAGCCCCACCGGACAGGGGGCAAGAGAGACCCAGTACTTC.

The CDR3 sequence: CASSQWDLGGNEKLFF. CDR3 DNA: TGCGCCAGCAGCCAATGGGACCTAGGCGGCAATGAAAAACTGTTTTTT. V usage is TRBV4-1 and J usage is TRBJ1-4; perhaps TRBD1 as D (5 bases). Germline loops: CDR1 MGHRA, CDR2 YSYEKL. The CDR3 length is 16 residues. The V gene lost 2 bases and the J gene lost 5 bases, with 15 bases spanning the gap.

V is TRBV5-1 and J is TRBJ2-5, with D perhaps matching TRBD1 (5 bases). The ends were cut back, 3 bases at V and 5 bases at J, with 26 bases in the middle. Per germline, CDR1 SGHRS and CDR2 YFSETQ. The CDR3 consists of 18 residues. The CDR3 loop is CASSSHRVGLSYRETQYF. Written as DNA, the CDR3 is TGCGCCAGCAGCTCCCACCGGGTGGGGCTCTCCTATAGGGAGACCCAGTACTTC.

The chain has TRBV24-1 and TRBJ2-1; D gene uncertain. Deletions cut 4 bases from V and 11 bases from J, with 11 bases between. The CDR3 has 12 amino acids. The germline V gene encodes CDR1 KGHDR and CDR2 SFDVKD. CDR3 in DNA: TGTGCCACCAGTGACCGCCATCACAAGCAGTTCTTC. Amino acid sequence: CATSDRHHKQFF.

The chain links TRBV20-1 to TRBJ2-5; D call uncertain. Per germline, CDR1 DFQATT and CDR2 SNEGSKA (reference sequence). With 0 bases removed from V and 11 bases from J, the gap between germline ends came to 13 bases. The CDR3 extends over 12 amino acids. The CDR3 DNA sequence: TGCAGTGCTAGAGATAAGGGTTGTGAGCAGTACTTC. It translates to CSARDKGCEQYF.

This clonotype occurred a few times. The rearrangement joins TRBV2 to TRBJ1-6, with D maybe TRBD1 (6 bases). Trimming stripped 7 bases from V and 7 bases from J, with 20 bases between. The CDR3 consists of 16 residues. Germline CDR1 SNHLY, CDR2 FYNNEI. This CDR3 is CASNAFGGTQNSPLHF. The CDR3 coding sequence is TGTGCCAGCAACGCCTTCGGGGGGACACAGAATTCACCCCTCCACTTT.

V usage is TRBV9 and J usage is TRBJ2-7, with unresolved D. Germline lookup yields CDR1 SGDLS and CDR2 YYNGEE. Trimming cost V 0 bases and J 3 bases, with 13 bases left between them. The CDR3 totals 15 residues. CDR3 sequence: CASSVGTDRSYEQYF. As DNA, the CDR3 is TGTGCCAGCAGCGTAGGTACTGACCGCAGCTACGAGCAGTACTTC.

The chain has TRBV20-1 and TRBJ2-3; D perhaps matches TRBD2 (6 bases). Deletions cut 6 bases from V and 3 bases from J, with 25 bases between. The CDR3 contains 17 residues. Germline V CDR1 and CDR2: DFQATT, SNEGSKA (reference sequence). The CDR3 protein is CSAATFGAGKFTDTQYF. The DNA for the CDR3 is TGCAGTGCGGCCACGTTCGGGGCGGGGAAATTTACAGATACGCAGTATTTT.

This clonotype was found a few times. The chain links TRBV29-1 to TRBJ2-7, with 8 bases fitting TRBD2. V lost 5 bases to trimming and J lost 3 bases; unmatched junction nucleotides: 15. Looked up from germline, CDR1 is SQVTM and CDR2 is ANQGSEA. CDR3 length: 16 residues. The CDR3 bases are TGCAGCGTTCAAAAAGCAGGGACTAGGCCTCGCTACGAGCAGTACTTC. Its translation: CSVQKAGTRPRYEQYF.

This clonotype was counted a few times. This sequence joins TRBV3-1 and TRBJ2-1; TRBD2 might be the D (5 bases). Per the germline V gene, CDR1 is LGHDT and CDR2 is YNNKEL (reference sequence). The CDR3 has 12 amino acids. Deletions cut 2 bases from V and 8 bases from J, with 7 bases between. The CDR3 is CASSQTRDEQFF. CDR3 DNA sequence: TGTGCCAGCAGCCAAACTAGAGATGAGCAGTTCTTC.

The V and J genes are TRBV5-1 and TRBJ2-1; 10 bases agree with TRBD2. The CDR3 has 15 amino acids. The germline gives CDR1 SGHRS, CDR2 YFSETQ. Germline trimming cut 7 bases from V and 6 bases from J; bases unmatched to any gene: 10. The CDR3 DNA is TGCGCCAGCGCGGCTAGCGGGAGATTGAGCAATGAGCAGTTCTTC. Translating gives CASAASGRLSNEQFF.

This clonotype is a singleton in its sample. The chain employs TRBV9 and TRBJ2-4, with D maybe TRBD1 (6 bases). The DNA end favors TRBJ2-7, so the J call may be wrong. Germline V gives CDR1 SGDLS, CDR2 YYNGEE. The CDR3 runs to 15 residues. CDR3 region: CASSVGMGAAYEQYF. The CDR3 nucleotides are TGTGCCAGCAGCGTAGGGATGGGGGCGGCCTACGAGCAGTACTTC.

In its sample, this clonotype was seen a few times. V usage is TRBV6-4 and J usage is TRBJ2-1, with 10 bases that match TRBD1. Germline V gene data show CDR1 as MRHNA and CDR2 as SNTAGT. V shed 6 bases, J shed 8 bases, and the junction held 10 bases outside the gene matches. The CDR3 is made up of 15 amino acids. CDR3 sequence: CASSHKTGGLDEQFF. The CDR3 region has the DNA TGTGCCAGCAGCCACAAGACAGGGGGCTTGGATGAGCAGTTCTTC.

For this clonotype: One end of the junction varies from germline; a read error may be responsible. The chain uses TRBV29-1 and TRBJ2-5, with D maybe TRBD1 (6 bases). The CDR3 length is 14 residues. Germline assignment: CDR1 SQVTM and CDR2 ANQGSEA. CDR3 sequence: CSVESGRGRETRYF. The CDR3 DNA is TGCAGCGTTGAGTCCGGCAGGGGACGAGAGACCCGGTACTTC.

This clonotype has a count of ten or more. V usage is TRBV29-1 and J usage is TRBJ2-3; D gene uncertain. The germline V gene encodes CDR1 SQVTM and CDR2 ANQGSEA. The length of the CDR3 is 13 residues. Trimming left V 2 bases short and J 8 bases short, with 14 bases between. As DNA, the CDR3 is TGCAGCGTTGAATGGCTGGTTGGACGTACGCAGTATTTT. Amino acid sequence: CSVEWLVGRTQYF.

The chain combines TRBV18 with TRBJ1-2; 9 bases align to TRBD1. The V and J ends lost 6 bases and 8 bases, in that order; junction bases with no gene match: 10. CDR1 is KGHSH, CDR2 LQKENI, per germline. This CDR3 contains 14 residues. DNA for the CDR3: TGTGCCAGCTCCGGACAGGGGTTCGGGGAGGGCTACACCTTC. As protein: CASSGQGFGEGYTF.

J is TRBJ2-5 and V is TRBV12-3 or TRBV12-4; TRBD1 is a possible D gene (5 bases). Judging by the DNA end, TRBJ2-7 fits better; the J call may be wrong. The CDR3 contains 11 residues. The DNA for the CDR3 is TGTGCCAGCAGTCCAGGGTTCGAGCAGTACTTC. Protein sequence: CASSPGFEQYF.

The CDR3 protein is CAIGVDLNTEAFF. The CDR3 DNA reads as TGTGCCATTGGAGTAGACTTGAACACTGAAGCTTTCTTT. The chain couples TRBV10-3 to TRBJ1-1, with D uncertain. V lost 9 bases and J 0 bases, leaving 11 bases between the germline ends. CDR1 and CDR2 (germline): ENHRY, SYGVKD. CDR3 length: 13 amino acids.

The chain carries TRBV20-1 and TRBJ2-5; D not resolved. The CDR3 contains 13 residues. V was cut by 1 base and J by 4 bases, with 10 bases left in between. Germline V lookup: CDR1 DFQATT, CDR2 SNEGSKA (reference sequence). As DNA, the CDR3 is TGCAGTGCTAGAGCTGACCTAGGAGAGACCCAGTACTTC. Residues: CSARADLGETQYF.

The chain joins TRBV20-1 to TRBJ1-2; D is ambiguous. V lost 2 bases and J 1 base, leaving 14 bases between the germline ends. This CDR3 spans 15 amino acids. Germline lookup yields CDR1 DFQATT and CDR2 SNEGSKA (reference sequence). CDR3 bases: TGCAGTGCTAGACCCGACACTCTCCGTAACTATGGCTACACCTTC. This sequence encodes CSARPDTLRNYGYTF.

The rearrangement uses TRBV20-1 and TRBJ1-1, with no clear D. V dropped 5 bases and J dropped 1 base, with 14 bases sitting between them. From germline, CDR1 is DFQATT and CDR2 SNEGSKA (reference sequence). The CDR3 spans 14 residues. CDR3 region: CSAPPAESNTEAFF. CDR3 nucleotide sequence: TGCAGTGCTCCTCCTGCCGAATCGAACACTGAAGCTTTCTTT.

The gene calls are TRBV29-1 and TRBJ1-2; TRBD1 matches at 7 bases. The J segment lost 4 bases and the V segment lost 4 bases, leaving 15 bases of the junction unmatched. CDR3 length equals 16 residues. CDR1 and CDR2 from the germline V gene are SQVTM and ANQGSEA. CDR3 sequence (DNA): TGCAGCGTTGGGGACAGCCTTTCCATGGCGAGCTATGGCTACACCTTC. Amino acids: CSVGDSLSMASYGYTF.

The chain employs TRBV20-1 and TRBJ2-1; no clear D. The germline V gene encodes CDR1 DFQATT and CDR2 SNEGSKA (reference sequence). Trimming stripped 0 bases from V and 7 bases from J, with 10 bases between. The CDR3 sequence is 13 residues long. The CDR3 sequence is CSAREHSRNEQFF. For the CDR3, the DNA is TGCAGTGCTAGAGAACACAGTCGGAATGAGCAGTTCTTC.